Listed here are 24 T cell receptor beta chains from one sample, sequenced in a study of T cells in Graves' hyperthyroidism and ophthalmopathy. RNA transcripts were the template for amplifying TCR beta CDR3 regions. The TCR CDR3 first-round RT-PCR relied on the HTBI primer set. TCRdb reanalysed the multiplex PCR reads using MiXCR and keeps one entry per CDR3 protein. Among 400,000 or so distinct CDR3 sequences listed, roughly 15% were seen once. The sample comprised blood. These receptors were obtained from a woman aged 55 to 70 with Graves' ophthalmopathy.

Ten or more counts support this clonotype. The chain joins TRBV28 to TRBJ1-5; D might be TRBD1 (6 bases). There are 17 residues in the CDR3. The V end lost 4 bases, the J end lost 1 base, and 17 bases lay between the germline ends. Germline V gene lookup returns CDR1 MDHEN and CDR2 SYDVKM. The CDR3 DNA reads as TGTGCCAGCAGTTCCGGAACAGGGCTCAGAAGCAATCAGCCCCAGCATTTT. Translating it yields CASSSGTGLRSNQPQHF.

This clonotype was counted a few times. The CDR3 loop reads CASRVSRVAQPQHF. The CDR3 coding sequence is TGTGCCAGCCGAGTTTCCAGGGTGGCTCAGCCCCAGCATTTT. The chain links TRBV6-1 to TRBJ1-5, with a possible D match to TRBD1 (5 bases). With 8 bases removed from V and 6 bases from J, the gap between germline ends came to 17 bases. The CDR3 is 14 amino acids. The germline V gene has CDR1 MNHNS and CDR2 SASEGT.

This clonotype was seen repeatedly, ten times or more. The chain joins TRBV28 to TRBJ2-5; D may be TRBD1 or TRBD2 (5 bases each). The CDR3 runs to 15 residues. The germline gives CDR1 MDHEN, CDR2 SYDVKM. The V end was cut by 6 bases, the J end by 2 bases, with 16 bases between. CDR3 nucleotide sequence: TGTGCCAGCAGAATAATCGGGACGTTGCAAGAGACCCAGTACTTC. This encodes CASRIIGTLQETQYF.

This clonotype was seen repeatedly, ten times or more. This chain links TRBV11-2 with TRBJ2-7; 9 nucleotides agree with TRBD2. Per the germline V gene, CDR1 is SGHAT and CDR2 is FQNNGV. The CDR3 totals 14 residues. The ends lost 2 bases at V and 3 bases at J; junction bases unmatched: 2. The CDR3 here is CASSLLAGVYEQYF. CDR3 DNA: TGTGCCAGCAGCTTATTAGCGGGAGTCTACGAGCAGTACTTC.

This clonotype was recorded at least ten times. J is TRBJ2-7 and V is TRBV20-1; 10 bases match TRBD2. Germline assignment: CDR1 DFQATT and CDR2 SNEGSKA (reference sequence). The ends lost 6 bases at V and 4 bases at J; junction bases unmatched: 12. The CDR3 covers 15 residues. Written as DNA, the CDR3 is TGCAGTGCCCCCCCAAGCGGGAGGGCCAGGTACGAGCAGTACTTC. It yields the protein CSAPPSGRARYEQYF.

V gene TRBV6-1 combines with J gene TRBJ2-2; D is uncertain. V dropped 5 bases and J dropped 5 bases, with 24 bases sitting between them. The germline CDR1 and CDR2 sequences are MNHNS and SASEGT. This CDR3 has 18 residues. The CDR3 sequence is CASSPIQRQRRGTGELFF. The CDR3 DNA reads as TGTGCCAGCAGTCCGATACAGAGGCAGCGTCGAGGAACCGGGGAGCTGTTTTTT.

In this sample, this clonotype turned up many times. V usage is TRBV20-1 and J usage is TRBJ2-7; 8 bases are shared with TRBD2. The CDR3 extends over 16 amino acids. From germline, CDR1 is DFQATT and CDR2 SNEGSKA (reference sequence). V trimming: 0 bases; J trimming: 3 bases; junction bases outside the gene matches: 10. This chain's CDR3 is CSARDHVAGSFYEQYF. For the CDR3, the DNA is TGCAGTGCTAGAGATCATGTAGCGGGAAGTTTCTACGAGCAGTACTTC.

The table lists this clonotype with many counts. V usage is TRBV10-3 and J usage is TRBJ2-7; 11 bases line up with TRBD2. The V gene end was trimmed by 3 bases and the J gene end by 4 bases; junction bases not matched to a gene: 5. The CDR3 is made up of 15 amino acids. The V gene's germline CDR1 is ENHRY and CDR2 SYGVKD. In DNA form, the CDR3 reads TGTGCCATCAGTGACGGGACTAGCGGTGGTTACGAGCAGTACTTC. Translation: CAISDGTSGGYEQYF.

This clonotype was seen a handful of times. In DNA, the CDR3 is TGTGCCAGCACCCCAGAGGTCTCTGGGGCCAACGTCCTGACTTTC. Translation: CASTPEVSGANVLTF. The V and J genes are TRBV28 and TRBJ2-6; D remains unclear. The V end was cut by 7 bases, the J end by 0 bases, with 10 bases between. Germline assignment: CDR1 MDHEN and CDR2 SYDVKM. CDR3 length: 15 amino acids.

A few counts support this clonotype. The chain couples TRBV5-1 to TRBJ2-3; D possibly corresponds to TRBD2 (6 bases). CDR3 length: 14 residues. Germline-derived CDR1 and CDR2 are SGHRS and YFSETQ. V was trimmed by 0 bases and J by 5 bases, leaving 10 bases between them. CDR3 protein: CASSLAGGIDTQYF. CDR3 in DNA: TGCGCCAGCAGCTTGGCCGGGGGAATAGATACGCAGTATTTT.

The chain uses TRBV12-3 or TRBV12-4 and TRBJ1-1; D unresolved. V lost 3 bases and J lost 11, with 13 bases in between. There are 12 residues in the CDR3. The CDR3 loop is CASSFGGFGAFF. As DNA, the CDR3 is TGTGCCAGCAGTTTCGGAGGGTTTGGGGCTTTCTTT.

The rearrangement uses TRBV6-5 and TRBJ2-7; 7 positions agree with TRBD2. The V gene end was trimmed by 7 bases and the J gene end by 2 bases; junction bases not matched to a gene: 8. Germline V gives CDR1 MNHEY, CDR2 SVGAGI. The CDR3 is made up of 14 amino acids. The CDR3 region has the DNA TGTGCCAGCACCTCGGCGGGACTAACCTACGAGCAGTACTTC. This encodes CASTSAGLTYEQYF.

This clonotype was seen ten or more times. The V and J genes are TRBV7-2 and TRBJ2-5, with TRBD2 matching over 12 bases. Losses at the gene ends were 1 base for V and 14 bases for J; bases not matched to a gene: 14. This CDR3 has 16 residues. Germline V gene lookup returns CDR1 SGHTA and CDR2 FQGNSA. CDR3 residues: CASSLGLPGLAGTPYF. The CDR3 nucleotides read TGTGCCAGCAGCTTAGGGTTGCCGGGACTAGCGGGTACACCCTACTTC.

In its sample, this clonotype was seen many times. V usage is TRBV29-1 and J usage is TRBJ2-7; 9 nucleotides agree with TRBD2. V was pared by 1 base and J by 4 bases, with 5 bases of the junction left unmatched. There are 14 residues in the CDR3. The V gene's germline CDR1 is SQVTM and CDR2 ANQGSEA. CDR3 protein: CSVEGGRAGYEQYF. The DNA of the CDR3 is TGCAGCGTTGAAGGCGGGAGGGCCGGGTACGAGCAGTACTTC.

This clonotype was counted a few times. This chain links TRBV19 with TRBJ2-1, with D perhaps TRBD2 (6 bases). V lost 5 bases to trimming and J lost 0 bases, with 17 bases between them. The CDR3 is made up of 17 amino acids. Germline CDR1 is LNHDA and CDR2 is SQIVND (reference sequence). The CDR3 loop is CASSVISGGTSYNEQFF. CDR3 nucleotides: TGTGCCAGTAGTGTCATCTCCGGGGGAACCTCCTACAATGAGCAGTTCTTC.

This clonotype was picked up many times. This chain connects TRBV12-3 or TRBV12-4 to TRBJ2-2; 13 nucleotides match TRBD2. The CDR3 has 19 amino acids. Germline trimming cut 3 bases from V and 2 bases from J; bases unmatched to any gene: 9. CDR3 sequence: CASSFPWTSGRPNTGELFF. The CDR3 DNA reads TGTGCCAGCAGTTTCCCCTGGACTAGCGGGAGACCTAACACCGGGGAGCTGTTTTTT.

This sequence joins TRBV13 and TRBJ2-1, with 8 bases aligning to TRBD2. CDR1 is PRHDT and CDR2 is FYEKMQ in the germline V gene (reference sequence). The CDR3 loop spans 15 amino acids. The V and J ends lost 3 bases and 12 bases, in that order; junction bases with no gene match: 13. CDR3 coding DNA: TGTGCCAGCAGCTTTAGGGGAGCGGGAGACCAGACGCAGTTCTTC. Translating gives CASSFRGAGDQTQFF. Drawing the rest from reference TRBV13 and TRBJ2-1, the complete variable domain is AAGVIQSPRHLIKEKRETATLKCYPIPRHDTVYWYQQGPGQDPQFLISFYEKMQSDKGSIPDRFSAQQFSDYHSELNMSSLELGDSALYFCASSFRGAGDQTQFFGPGTRLTVL.

This clonotype has a count of ten or more. The rearrangement links TRBV11-2 to TRBJ2-5; D is perhaps TRBD1 or TRBD2 (5 bases each). Germline V CDR1 and CDR2: SGHAT, FQNNGV. The length of the CDR3 is 17 residues. Trimming took 5 bases from V and 1 from J, leaving 20 bases between them. CDR3 DNA: TGTGCCAGCAGCGTCCGACCAGGGAGCCCCATCCAAGAGACCCAGTACTTC. This gives the protein CASSVRPGSPIQETQYF.

Many counts were recorded for this clonotype. The chain couples TRBV28 to TRBJ2-7; D perhaps matches TRBD2 (5 bases). V lost 6 bases, J lost 1 base, and 13 bases lay in between. Germline lookup yields CDR1 MDHEN and CDR2 SYDVKM. The CDR3 is 14 amino acids. CDR3 sequence reads: CASRAGGLSYEQYF. CDR3 bases: TGTGCCAGCAGGGCTGGAGGACTTTCCTACGAGCAGTACTTC.

Turning to this clonotype: A much larger clone sits a single nucleotide away, making a read error possible. The rearrangement joins TRBV5-6 to TRBJ2-7; 9 nucleotides align to TRBD1. From germline, CDR1 is SGHDT and CDR2 YYEEEE. V gave up 3 bases and J gave up 3 bases; unmatched junction bases: 1. This CDR3 has 13 residues. The CDR3 bases are TGTGCCAGCAGCTGGGACAGGGTCTACGAGCAGTACTTC. Amino acids: CASSWDRVYEQYF.

The table lists this clonotype with many counts. This sequence joins TRBV12-3 or TRBV12-4 and TRBJ1-1; no clear D gene. Deletions cut 5 bases from V and 1 base from J, with 5 bases between. CDR3 size: 12 residues. CDR3 region: CASSAQNTEAFF. In DNA, the CDR3 is TGTGCCAGCAGTGCACAGAACACTGAAGCTTTCTTT.

This rearrangement joins TRBV9 to TRBJ2-2; tentative D call: TRBD1 (5 bases). Per germline, CDR1 SGDLS and CDR2 YYNGEE. Trimming shortened V by 0 bases and J by 6 bases, and 6 bases separated the two germline ends. The CDR3 sequence is 13 residues long. The CDR3 loop reads CASSVVGAGELFF. As DNA, the CDR3 is TGTGCCAGCAGCGTAGTAGGGGCCGGGGAGCTGTTTTTT.

V gene TRBV7-6 combines with J gene TRBJ2-1; the match to TRBD1 covers 9 bases. V was pared by 5 bases and J by 0 bases, with 17 bases of the junction left unmatched. Germline CDR1 and CDR2: SGHVS and FNYEAQ. The CDR3 contains 20 residues. CDR3 sequence: CASSPSPGTGTGSSYNEQFF. CDR3 DNA sequence: TGTGCCAGCAGCCCCAGCCCTGGGACAGGGACAGGGAGCTCCTACAATGAGCAGTTCTTC. The entire variable domain, with the rest obtained from reference TRBV7-6 and TRBJ2-1, is as follows: GAGVSQSPRYKVTKRGQDVALRCDPISGHVSLYWYRQALGQGPEFLTYFNYEAQQDKSGLPNDRFSAERPEGSISTLTIQRTEQRDSAMYRCASSPSPGTGTGSSYNEQFFGPGTRLTVL.

Many counts were recorded for this clonotype. The J gene is TRBJ2-5, the V gene TRBV29-1; D call uncertain. CDR3 length: 12 residues. CDR1 and CDR2 from the germline V gene are SQVTM and ANQGSEA. The ends were cut back, 5 bases at V and 5 bases at J, with 12 bases in the middle. Here the CDR3 reads CSVWAATETQYF. In nucleotides, the CDR3 is TGCAGCGTTTGGGCCGCGACGGAGACCCAGTACTTC.